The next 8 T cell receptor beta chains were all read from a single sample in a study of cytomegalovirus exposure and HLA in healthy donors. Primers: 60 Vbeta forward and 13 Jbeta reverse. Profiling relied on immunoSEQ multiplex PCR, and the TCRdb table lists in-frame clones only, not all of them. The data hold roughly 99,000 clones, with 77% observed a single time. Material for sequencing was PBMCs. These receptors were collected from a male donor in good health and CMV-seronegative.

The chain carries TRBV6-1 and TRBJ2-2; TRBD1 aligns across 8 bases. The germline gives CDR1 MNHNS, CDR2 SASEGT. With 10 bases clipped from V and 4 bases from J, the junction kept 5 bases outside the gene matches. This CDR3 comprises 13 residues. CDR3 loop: CANRQGSTGELFF. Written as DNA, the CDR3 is TGTGCCAACAGACAGGGGAGCACCGGGGAGCTGTTTTTT.

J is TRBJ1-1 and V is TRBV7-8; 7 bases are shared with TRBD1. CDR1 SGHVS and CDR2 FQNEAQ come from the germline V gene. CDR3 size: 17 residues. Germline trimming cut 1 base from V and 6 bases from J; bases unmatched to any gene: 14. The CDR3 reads CASSLVLVSQGGPEAFF. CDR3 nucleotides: TGTGCCAGCAGCTTAGTATTAGTGTCGCAGGGGGGACCTGAAGCTTTCTTT. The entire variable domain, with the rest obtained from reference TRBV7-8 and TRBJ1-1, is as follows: GAGVSQSPRYKVAKRGQDVALRCDPISGHVSLFWYQQALGQGPEFLTYFQNEAQLDKSGLPSDRFFAERPEGSVSTLKIQRTQQEDSAVYLCASSLVLVSQGGPEAFFGQGTRLTVV.

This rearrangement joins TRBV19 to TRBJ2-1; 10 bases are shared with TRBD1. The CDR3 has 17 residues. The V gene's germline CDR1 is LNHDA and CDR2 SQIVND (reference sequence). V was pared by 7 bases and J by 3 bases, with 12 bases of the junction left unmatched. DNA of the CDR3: TGTGCCAGTACCGCACCTTTGGACAGGGGGTTCTACAATGAGCAGTTCTTC. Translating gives CASTAPLDRGFYNEQFF.

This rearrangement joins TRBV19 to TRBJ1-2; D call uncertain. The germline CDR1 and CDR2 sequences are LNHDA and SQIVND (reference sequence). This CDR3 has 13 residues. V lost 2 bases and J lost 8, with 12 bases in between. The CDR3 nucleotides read TGTGCCAGTAGTATAAGAGGGTCGGCGGGCTACACCTTC. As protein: CASSIRGSAGYTF. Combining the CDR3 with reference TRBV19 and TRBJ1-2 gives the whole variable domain DGGITQSPKYLFRKEGQNVTLSCEQNLNHDAMYWYRQDPGQGLRLIYYSQIVNDFQKGDIAEGYSVSREKKESFPLTVTSAQKNPTAFYLCASSIRGSAGYTFGSGTRLTVV.

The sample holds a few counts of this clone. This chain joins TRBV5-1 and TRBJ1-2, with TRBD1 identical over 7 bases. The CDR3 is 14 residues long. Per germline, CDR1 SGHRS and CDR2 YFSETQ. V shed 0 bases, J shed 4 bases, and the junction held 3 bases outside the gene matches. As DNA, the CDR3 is TGCGCCAGCAGCTTGGACCAGGGGGGCTATGGCTACACCTTC. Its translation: CASSLDQGGYGYTF. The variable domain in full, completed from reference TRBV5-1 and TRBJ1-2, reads KAGVTQTPRYLIKTRGQQVTLSCSPISGHRSVSWYQQTPGQGLQFLFEYFSETQRNKGNFPGRFSGRQFSNSRSEMNVSTLELGDSALYLCASSLDQGGYGYTFGSGTRLTVV.

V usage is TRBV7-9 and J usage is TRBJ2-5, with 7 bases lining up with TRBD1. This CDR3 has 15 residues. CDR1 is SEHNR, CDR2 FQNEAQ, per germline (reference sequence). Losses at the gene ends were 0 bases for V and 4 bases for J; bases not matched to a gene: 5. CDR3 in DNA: TGTGCCAGCAGCTTAGCCACCCAGGGGGTAGAGACCCAGTACTTC. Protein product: CASSLATQGVETQYF.

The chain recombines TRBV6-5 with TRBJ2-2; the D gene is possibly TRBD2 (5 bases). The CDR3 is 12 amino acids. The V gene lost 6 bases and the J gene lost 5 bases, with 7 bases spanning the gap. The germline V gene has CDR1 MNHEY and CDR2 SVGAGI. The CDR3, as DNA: TGTGCCAGCAGATCGGGGACCGGGGAGCTGTTTTTT. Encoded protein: CASRSGTGELFF.

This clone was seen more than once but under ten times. The CDR3 sequence is CASSLLVVRSGNQPQHF. The CDR3 region has the DNA TGTGCCAGCAGTTTATTAGTCGTTAGATCGGGCAATCAGCCCCAGCATTTT. The chain employs TRBV28 and TRBJ1-5; no firm D call. The CDR3 spans 17 residues. The germline V gene encodes CDR1 MDHEN and CDR2 SYDVKM. The V gene lost 1 base and the J gene lost 2 bases, with 15 bases spanning the gap.